The T cell receptor (beta chain) under discussion was sequenced for a study of blood T cell repertoires in COVID-19. For the study at large: Collection of acute and convalescent COVID-19 samples took place in the United States, Italy and Spain. T cells, B-cell-depleted T cells, or PBMCs supplied cDNA or gDNA.

Original processing methods: Nucleated cell counts were estimated from reference gene primer amplification. Measured with immunoSEQ multiplex PCR; TCRdb has only the in-frame clones, and not every one. V, J and clone size derive from that table, while D and trimming were established from the DNA sequence. Found here are a few hundred thousand clones, 65% to 90% of them singletons; the top ten hold approximately 1.3%. The CDR3 totals 14 residues. Trimming stripped 3 bases from V and 2 bases from J, with 11 bases between. The germline V gene has CDR1 MNHEY and CDR2 SVGEGT. This sequence originates from a woman in her thirties or forties who had recovered from COVID-19. V is TRBV6-2 or TRBV6-3 and J is TRBJ2-7, with D perhaps matching TRBD1 (6 bases). Source material: peripheral blood. CDR3 nucleotide sequence: TGTGCCAGCAGTTATTACCCAGGGGCCTACGAGCAGTACTTC. Its protein is CASSYYPGAYEQYF.